Detailed here is one T cell receptor beta chain. This sample was taken from a study of OX40 agonist ivuxolimab in advanced cancers. Researchers took blood at baseline, on cycle 4 day 1, and on cycle 7 day 1. TCRdb keeps only in-frame clones here, not all; method: immunoSEQ multiplex PCR. Seen here are 50,000 to 75,000 clones, 91% observed once, and the top ten hold less than 6%. This CDR3 is 15 amino acids long. V gave up 5 bases and J gave up 6 bases; unmatched junction bases: 8. CDR1 is LNHDA and CDR2 is SQIVND in the germline V gene (reference sequence). The starting material was CD4+ or CD8+ T cells sorted from blood, obtained in a trial of the OX40 agonist ivuxolimab. The chain recombines TRBV19 with TRBJ2-7; 12 bases are shared with TRBD1. The receptor was derived from an adult with an advanced solid tumor such as melanoma, head and neck, liver or kidney cancer. The CDR3 sequence is CASSVRDRGRPEQYF. In DNA form, the CDR3 reads TGTGCCAGTAGTGTCCGGGACAGGGGGCGACCCGAGCAGTACTTC.